This T cell receptor beta chain was recovered during a study of blood T cells in healthy people across ages. No fewer than 5.5 micrograms of total RNA were isolated from every sample. The CDR3 is 14 residues long. Germline loops: CDR1 SQVTM, CDR2 ANQGSEA. Trimming removed 5 bases from V and 1 base from J, with 13 bases in between. A J-beta primer mix and a sample-barcoded 5' primer were used in a second PCR of about 7 to 12 cycles. Each single sample gave us at least 2.5 million CDR3-containing paired-end reads. TCRdb processed the 5' RACE reads anew with MiXCR; each CDR3 protein has one entry. The profile shows around 1,600,000 distinct CDR3 sequences, roughly two fifths of them singletons. This clonotype was counted only a few times.

The TCR originated in a woman aged 18 to 35 in good health. Sequencing was done on a sample of blood. This chain joins TRBV29-1 and TRBJ2-3, with D maybe TRBD1 (6 bases). The CDR3 DNA is TGCAGCGTTCCCGGGACACCGGGCACAGATACGCAGTATTTT. Translated: CSVPGTPGTDTQYF.